This T cell receptor (beta chain) was sequenced during a study of Ad26.COV2.S vaccination and SARS-CoV-2 variants. Profiling relied on immunoSEQ multiplex PCR, and the TCRdb table lists in-frame clones only, not all of them. The sample has under 500,000 clones, around 92% seen once. Findings and limits, study-wide: Spike-specific CD8+ and CD4+ T cell responses reportedly showed substantial breadth after vaccination.

Treatment of the sample: around 19 received Ad26.COV2.S at low or high dose, single or two shots; 5 received placebo; per-sample allocation not given. Material that was analyzed had been drawn on day 63 after the first vaccine or placebo injection. Wuhan-strain SARS-CoV-2 spike was expressed by the Ad26 vector that made up the vaccine. There are 16 residues in the CDR3. J was trimmed by 6 bases and V by 0 bases; bases with no gene match: 10. Germline V lookup: CDR1 GTSNPN, CDR2 SVGIG (reference sequence). A word on this clone: Its antigen is not known.

The sequence derives from a person between 18 and 59 years old who received the Ad26.COV2.S COVID-19 vaccine or a placebo. This chain uses TRBV30 with TRBJ2-2; TRBD2 matches 7 bases. Sequencing was performed on peripheral blood, taken in a trial of Ad26.COV2.S vaccine versus placebo. CDR3 residues: CAWSVKGRETAGELFF. The CDR3 region has the DNA TGTGCCTGGAGTGTAAAGGGGCGGGAGACGGCCGGGGAGCTGTTTTTT.